Each of the 13 T cell receptor beta chains below was sequenced from the same sample in a study of T cells in Graves' hyperthyroidism and ophthalmopathy. Authors of the study amplified TCR beta CDR3 regions from RNA transcripts. HTBI primers were used for first-round RT-PCR of the TCR CDR3. MiXCR was run by TCRdb on the multiplex PCR reads, yielding one entry per CDR3 protein. The sample holds hundreds of thousands of distinct CDR3 sequences, 22% seen once. Material for sequencing was blood. The receptors come from a man aged 25 to 40 with Graves' ophthalmopathy.

CDR3 bases: TGTGCCACCCCCCCCGCTAGCGGGAGAAGAGCCGGGGACGAGCAGTACTTC. Its translation: CATPPASGRRAGDEQYF. The rearrangement uses TRBV9 and TRBJ2-7; TRBD2 aligns across 10 bases. The CDR3 has 17 residues. V shed 9 bases and J 5 bases; nucleotides not matched to a gene: 20. Germline V lookup: CDR1 SGDLS, CDR2 YYNGEE.

This clonotype was detected only a few times. The chain links TRBV29-1 to TRBJ2-7; 9 bases are a match to TRBD1. Germline V lookup: CDR1 SQVTM, CDR2 ANQGSEA. Trimming at V came to 4 bases and at J to 2 bases, leaving 6 bases not matched to a gene. This CDR3 is 14 amino acids long. CDR3 nucleotides: TGCAGCGTTGCCCACAGGGGGCCTGCCTACGAGCAGTACTTC. Translated, it gives CSVAHRGPAYEQYF.

At least ten counts were recorded for this clonotype. CDR3 in amino acids: CASSLNRGLLTSTDTQYF. The CDR3 region has the DNA TGTGCCAGCAGCTTAAATCGCGGGCTTCTGACCTCCACAGATACGCAGTATTTT. The rearrangement uses TRBV11-3 and TRBJ2-3, with a possible D match to TRBD2 (5 bases). The germline CDR1 and CDR2 sequences are SGHNT and YENEEA. The CDR3 length is 18 residues. V shed 2 bases and J shed 2 bases, with 20 bases lying between them. Drawing the rest from reference TRBV11-3 and TRBJ2-3, the complete variable domain is EAGVVQSPRYKIIEKKQPVAFWCNPISGHNTLYWYLQNLGQGPELLIRYENEEAVDDSQLPKDRFSAERLKGVDSTLKIQPAELGDSAVYLCASSLNRGLLTSTDTQYFGPGTRLTVL.

This clonotype came up a few times. The gene calls are TRBV5-1 and TRBJ1-2, with D hard to call. Germline assignment: CDR1 SGHRS and CDR2 YFSETQ. This CDR3 comprises 17 residues. Trimming left V 0 bases short and J 1 base short, with 16 bases between. This chain's CDR3 is CASSLAYESGHNYGYTF. CDR3 in DNA: TGCGCCAGCAGCTTGGCCTATGAGTCCGGGCATAACTATGGCTACACCTTC.

The chain is built from TRBV13 and TRBJ2-3; unclear D gene. The CDR3 has 16 residues. V lost 7 bases to trimming and J lost 0 bases, with 17 bases between them. The germline V gene encodes CDR1 PRHDT and CDR2 FYEKMQ (reference sequence). In nucleotides, the CDR3 is TGTGCCAGCACCGTTTATGGCGATCCTAGCACAGATACGCAGTATTTT. Translating it yields CASTVYGDPSTDTQYF.

This clonotype occurred many times. The rearrangement links TRBV28 to TRBJ2-5; 13 bases map to TRBD2. The CDR3 runs 16 residues. Germline V gene sequence: CDR1 MDHEN, CDR2 SYDVKM. The V and J ends lost 6 bases and 3 bases, in that order; junction bases with no gene match: 7. The CDR3 region is CASSPSGTSGEETQYF. As DNA, the CDR3 is TGTGCCAGCAGCCCATCCGGGACTAGCGGGGAAGAGACCCAGTACTTC.

This clonotype was counted between two and nine times. V is TRBV5-1 and J is TRBJ1-3; D call uncertain. Looked up from germline, CDR1 is SGHRS and CDR2 is YFSETQ. V gave up 4 bases and J gave up 1 base, with 12 bases separating them. The CDR3 runs to 15 residues. Here the CDR3 DNA reads TGCGCCAGCAGCCAGGAGGAGCTTTCTGGAAACACCATATATTTT. Translated, it gives CASSQEELSGNTIYF.

This clonotype was detected only a few times. The V gene is TRBV15, the J gene TRBJ2-3, with D possibly called TRBD1 or TRBD2 (5 bases each). Germline CDR1 and CDR2: LNHNV and YYDKDF (reference sequence). Trimming left V 6 bases short and J 3 bases short, with 22 bases between. The CDR3 length is 17 residues. The CDR3 loop reads CATSLTLGTGSTDTQYF. The CDR3 DNA sequence: TGTGCCACCAGTCTTACCCTCGGGACGGGAAGTACAGATACGCAGTATTTT.

The CDR3 loop is CASSVGMGGETQYF. CDR3 in DNA: TGTGCCAGCAGCGTAGGCATGGGTGGAGAGACCCAGTACTTC. V is TRBV9 and J is TRBJ2-5; D is unresolved. The CDR3 runs to 14 residues. Germline-derived CDR1 and CDR2 are SGDLS and YYNGEE. V gave up 0 bases and J gave up 4 bases, with 10 bases separating them. Complete variable domain (other parts from reference TRBV9 and TRBJ2-5): DSGVTQTPKHLITATGQRVTLRCSPRSGDLSVYWYQQSLDQGLQFLIQYYNGEERAKGNILERFSAQQFPDLHSELNLSSLELGDSALYFCASSVGMGGETQYFGPGTRLLVL.

This clonotype was detected a few times. The chain has TRBV6-1 and TRBJ2-1; D is possibly TRBD1 (5 bases). The germline V and J ends were trimmed by 10 bases and 2 bases, with 15 bases remaining between them. CDR3 length: 14 amino acids. CDR1 is MNHNS, CDR2 SASEGT, per germline. The CDR3 loop reads CATRTHLAYNEQFF. CDR3 coding DNA: TGTGCCACCCGGACACACCTAGCCTACAATGAGCAGTTCTTC.

The genes are TRBV12-3 or TRBV12-4 and TRBJ2-1; D is unclear. Deletions cut 2 bases from V and 12 bases from J, with 11 bases between. The CDR3 is made up of 12 amino acids. CDR3 in DNA: TGTGCCAGCAGTTTAAATTCCCTCGGGCAGTTCTTC. This codes for CASSLNSLGQFF.

This CDR3 is CASSSGPHPEAFF. The CDR3 DNA is TGTGCCAGCAGCTCTGGGCCTCACCCGGAAGCTTTCTTT. The J gene is TRBJ1-1, the V gene TRBV7-8, with D uncertain. Per germline, CDR1 SGHVS and CDR2 FQNEAQ. Trimming removed 4 bases from V and 8 bases from J, with 14 bases in between. CDR3 length equals 13 residues.

This clonotype was picked up a small number of times. The rearrangement joins TRBV27 to TRBJ1-1; D uncertain. The CDR3 runs 16 residues. Germline V lookup: CDR1 MNHEY, CDR2 SMNVEV (reference sequence). Trimming removed 5 bases from V and 1 base from J, with 17 bases in between. This CDR3 reads CASSPTRRSGNTEAFF. CDR3 DNA sequence: TGTGCCAGCAGTCCGACCAGAAGGTCAGGGAACACTGAAGCTTTCTTT.